The 20 T cell receptor beta chains given below trace back to one sample, sequenced in a study of shared clonotypes between healthy human individuals. Here immunoSEQ multiplex PCR was the method, and the copy in TCRdb shows in-frame clones only, minus some. Of about 2 million clones in the sample, 85% to 95% were seen once. Sequenced input: naive CD4+ T cells sorted from blood. Subset here: CD45RA+ positively selected. These receptors were taken from a man aged 18 to 35 in good health.

This sequence joins TRBV9 and TRBJ2-3; TRBD1 might be the D (5 bases). Per the germline V gene, CDR1 is SGDLS and CDR2 is YYNGEE. The CDR3 length is 14 residues. The V end lost 4 bases, the J end lost 2 bases, and 11 bases lay between the germline ends. CDR3 loop: CASSPVGHTDTQYF. The DNA for the CDR3 is TGTGCCAGCAGCCCAGTGGGGCACACAGATACGCAGTATTTT.

The chain uses TRBV18 and TRBJ2-2, with D unclear. V was pared by 2 bases and J by 3 bases, with 7 bases between. Looked up from germline, CDR1 is KGHSH and CDR2 is LQKENI. The CDR3 extends over 14 amino acids. The DNA of the CDR3 is TGTGCCAGCTCACCATTGGGATACACCGGGGAGCTGTTTTTT. It is translated as CASSPLGYTGELFF.

The rearrangement links TRBV5-1 to TRBJ2-1; 10 bases align to TRBD2. Germline trimming cut 4 bases from V and 5 bases from J; bases unmatched to any gene: 6. CDR3 length equals 15 residues. In germline, CDR1 is SGHRS, CDR2 YFSETQ. CDR3 DNA: TGCGCCAGCAGCCTCCGGACTAGCGGCCACAATGAGCAGTTCTTC. It yields the protein CASSLRTSGHNEQFF.

Of note for this clone: This sample includes further DNA sequences coding for the same CDR3. This chain links TRBV30 with TRBJ2-2; TRBD2 matches 8 bases. The CDR3 spans 17 residues. With 0 bases clipped from V and 1 base from J, the junction kept 7 bases outside the gene matches. Germline-derived CDR1 and CDR2 are GTSNPN and SVGIG (reference sequence). This chain's CDR3 is CAWSVSRTSGNTGELFF. DNA of the CDR3: TGTGCCTGGAGTGTAAGTCGTACTAGCGGGAACACCGGGGAGCTGTTTTTT. Supplemented by reference TRBV30 and TRBJ2-2, the full variable domain reads SQTIHQWPATLVQPVGSPLSLECTVEGTSNPNLYWYRQAAGRGLQLLFYSVGIGQISSEVPQNLSASRPQDRQFILSSKKLLLSDSGFYLCAWSVSRTSGNTGELFFGEGSRLTVL.

As for this clone: Other DNA sequences in the sample encode the same CDR3. The chain recombines TRBV6-1 with TRBJ1-2, with D unresolved. The CDR3 covers 12 residues. The V end lost 4 bases, the J end lost 5 bases, and 8 bases lay between the germline ends. Per the germline V gene, CDR1 is MNHNS and CDR2 is SASEGT. The CDR3: CASSATGYGYTF. The CDR3, as DNA: TGTGCCAGCAGTGCGACCGGGTATGGCTACACCTTC.

The chain links TRBV27 to TRBJ2-4; TRBD2 matches at 15 bases. Trimming took 9 bases from V and 9 from J; bases not matched to a gene: 6. Looked up from germline, CDR1 is MNHEY and CDR2 is SMNVEV (reference sequence). The length of the CDR3 is 14 residues. CDR3 in amino acids: CARRTSGREGIQYF. The CDR3 DNA sequence: TGTGCCAGACGGACTAGCGGGAGGGAGGGCATTCAGTACTTC.

The sample holds one count of this clone. The chain recombines TRBV5-1 with TRBJ2-5, with 11 bases identical to TRBD2. This CDR3 contains 15 residues. V was clipped by 4 bases and J by 5 bases; unmatched bases: 7. Per the germline V gene, CDR1 is SGHRS and CDR2 is YFSETQ. The CDR3 spells CASSRWTSGWETQYF. In nucleotides, the CDR3 is TGCGCCAGCAGCCGCTGGACTAGCGGGTGGGAGACCCAGTACTTC.

The rearrangement uses TRBV28 and TRBJ2-7; maybe TRBD1 (6 bases). The CDR3 runs to 16 residues. Germline values: CDR1 MDHEN, CDR2 SYDVKM. Trimming shortened V by 6 bases and J by 2 bases, and 20 bases separated the two germline ends. The CDR3 here is CASRRGGPSFAYEQYF. DNA of the CDR3: TGTGCCAGCAGACGAGGGGGACCTAGCTTCGCCTACGAGCAGTACTTC.

This clone has only a few counts. Other nucleotide sequences from this sample produce the same CDR3. The chain combines TRBV6-5 with TRBJ2-5, with TRBD2 identical over 12 bases. Per germline, CDR1 MNHEY and CDR2 SVGAGI. The ends lost 0 bases at V and 2 bases at J; junction bases unmatched: 1. This CDR3 has 16 amino acids. CDR3 in amino acids: CASSYSGTSGQETQYF. The CDR3 nucleotides read TGTGCCAGCAGTTACTCCGGGACTAGCGGGCAAGAGACCCAGTACTTC.

The rearrangement joins TRBV2 to TRBJ2-4; unclear D gene. The V and J ends lost 3 bases and 1 base respectively, with 7 bases between them. The CDR3 totals 14 residues. Germline CDR1 is SNHLY and CDR2 is FYNNEI. DNA of the CDR3: TGTGCCAGCAGTGAGTATAAGGCCAAAAACATTCAGTACTTC. This sequence encodes CASSEYKAKNIQYF.

The chain couples TRBV29-1 to TRBJ2-3; D tentatively fits TRBD1 or TRBD2 (6 bases each). Germline CDR1 and CDR2: SQVTM and ANQGSEA. V was pared by 4 bases and J by 3 bases, with 17 bases between. The CDR3 is 15 amino acids. DNA of the CDR3: TGCAGCGTTGTAGGGGGGATTGCGTCGACAGATACGCAGTATTTT. Protein product: CSVVGGIASTDTQYF.

The chain joins TRBV28 to TRBJ2-7; weak D call: TRBD2 (5 bases). In germline, CDR1 is MDHEN, CDR2 SYDVKM. This CDR3 comprises 13 residues. V lost 9 bases and J 1 base, leaving 13 bases between the germline ends. The CDR3 loop reads CASFAGSSYEQYF. CDR3 nucleotides: TGTGCCAGTTTTGCGGGCAGTTCCTACGAGCAGTACTTC.

The V and J genes are TRBV5-1 and TRBJ1-2, with a tentative D call TRBD1 (5 bases). Germline lookup yields CDR1 SGHRS and CDR2 YFSETQ. The CDR3 has 12 amino acids. V dropped 3 bases and J dropped 8 bases, with 11 bases sitting between them. The CDR3 region has the DNA TGCGCCAGCAGCTCTACGAGGGACGGCTACACCTTC. Amino acids: CASSSTRDGYTF. The complete variable domain, with remaining parts taken from reference TRBV5-1 and TRBJ1-2, reads KAGVTQTPRYLIKTRGQQVTLSCSPISGHRSVSWYQQTPGQGLQFLFEYFSETQRNKGNFPGRFSGRQFSNSRSEMNVSTLELGDSALYLCASSSTRDGYTFGSGTRLTVV.

This clone was picked up one time. J is TRBJ2-1 and V is TRBV7-2; 8 nucleotides agree with TRBD1. The CDR3 has 16 residues. Trimming cost V 5 bases and J 0 bases; bases outside gene matches: 6. Germline CDR1 SGHTA, CDR2 FQGNSA. CDR3 DNA sequence: TGTGCCAGCAGCGCAGGGGGCCCAAGCTCCTACAATGAGCAGTTCTTC. It translates to CASSAGGPSSYNEQFF.

Details on this clone: The same CDR3 arises from other DNA sequences in this sample as well. The chain couples TRBV6-5 to TRBJ2-7; 9 positions agree with TRBD1. Germline V gene lookup returns CDR1 MNHEY and CDR2 SVGAGI. After removal of 0 bases from V and 4 bases from J, the junction contained 7 bases not matched to a gene. The CDR3 contains 16 residues. Here the CDR3 reads CASSYSMTGGGYEQYF. DNA of the CDR3: TGTGCCAGCAGTTACTCCATGACAGGGGGAGGATACGAGCAGTACTTC.

The chain combines TRBV2 with TRBJ1-2; D may be TRBD1 (5 bases). Germline values: CDR1 SNHLY, CDR2 FYNNEI. V was clipped by 1 base and J by 6 bases, with 12 bases between them. This CDR3 region has 14 residues. CDR3 in amino acids: CASSEVVGVNGYTF. The DNA for the CDR3 is TGTGCCAGCAGTGAAGTAGTGGGGGTCAATGGCTACACCTTC.

This chain joins TRBV7-3 and TRBJ2-6; D remains unclear. The CDR3 is 14 residues long. V lost 9 bases and J lost 0, with 9 bases in between. Germline V gene sequence: CDR1 SGHTA, CDR2 FQGTGA. CDR3 sequence: CASTLSSGANVLTF. Here the CDR3 DNA reads TGTGCCAGTACTTTGAGCTCTGGGGCCAACGTCCTGACTTTC.

The chain carries TRBV6-1 and TRBJ2-7, with no clear D. The germline V gene encodes CDR1 MNHNS and CDR2 SASEGT. The V gene lost 6 bases and the J gene lost 0 bases, with 12 bases spanning the gap. The CDR3 totals 14 residues. The CDR3 nucleotides are TGTGCCAGCAGACCTACGAAAAGCTCCTACGAGCAGTACTTC. Protein sequence: CASRPTKSSYEQYF.

J is TRBJ1-1 and V is TRBV25-1; the match to TRBD1 covers 9 bases. V lost 4 bases and J lost 1; bases outside the gene matches: 7. Germline V gives CDR1 MGHDK, CDR2 SYGVNS. This CDR3 contains 16 residues. In nucleotides, the CDR3 is TGTGCCAGCAGTGGGCCCCTGGACAGGGGGAACACTGAAGCTTTCTTT. It encodes CASSGPLDRGNTEAFF.

The CDR3 here is CASSPRQGVMNTEAFF. The CDR3 DNA follows: TGTGCCAGCAGCCCGAGGCAGGGGGTCATGAACACTGAAGCTTTCTTT. The chain links TRBV5-4 to TRBJ1-1; the match to TRBD1 covers 7 bases. CDR3 length: 16 residues. Unmatched junction bases numbered 9, after V lost 4 bases and J lost 0 bases. The germline CDR1 and CDR2 sequences are SGHNT and YYREEE (reference sequence). The entire variable domain, with the rest obtained from reference TRBV5-4 and TRBJ1-1, is as follows: ETGVTQSPTHLIKTRGQQVTLRCSSQSGHNTVSWYQQALGQGPQFIFQYYREEENGRGNFPPRFSGLQFPNYSSELNVNALELDDSALYLCASSPRQGVMNTEAFFGQGTRLTVV.